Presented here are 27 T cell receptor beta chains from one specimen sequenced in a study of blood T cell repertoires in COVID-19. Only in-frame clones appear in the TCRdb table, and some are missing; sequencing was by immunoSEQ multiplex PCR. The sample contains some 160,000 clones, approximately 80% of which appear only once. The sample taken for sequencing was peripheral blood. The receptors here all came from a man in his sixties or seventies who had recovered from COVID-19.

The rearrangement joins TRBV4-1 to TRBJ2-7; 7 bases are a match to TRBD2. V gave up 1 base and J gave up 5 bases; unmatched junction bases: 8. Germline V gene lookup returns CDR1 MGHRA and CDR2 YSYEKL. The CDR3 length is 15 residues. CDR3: CASSQGEGPPDEQYF. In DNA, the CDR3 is TGCGCCAGCAGCCAAGGGGAGGGGCCTCCGGACGAGCAGTACTTC.

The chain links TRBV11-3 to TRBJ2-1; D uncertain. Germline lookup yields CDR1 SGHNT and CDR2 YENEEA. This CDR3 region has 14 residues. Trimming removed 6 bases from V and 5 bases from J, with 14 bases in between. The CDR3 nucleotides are TGTGCCAGCAGTCCAGGTGGCAGTAACAATGAGCAGTTCTTC. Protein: CASSPGGSNNEQFF.

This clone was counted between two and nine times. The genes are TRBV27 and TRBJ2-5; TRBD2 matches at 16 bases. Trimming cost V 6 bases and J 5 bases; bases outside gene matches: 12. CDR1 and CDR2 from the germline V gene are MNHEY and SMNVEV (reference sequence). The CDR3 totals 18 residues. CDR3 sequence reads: CASRGLAGGPLISETQYF. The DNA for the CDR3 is TGTGCCAGCAGGGGACTAGCGGGAGGGCCGCTTATCTCGGAGACCCAGTACTTC.

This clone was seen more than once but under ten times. CDR3 in DNA: TGTGCCACCAGCAGACTTAGCCCAGCGACTCAAGAGACCCAGTACTTC. The encoded protein is CATSRLSPATQETQYF. This chain joins TRBV15 and TRBJ2-5, with no clear D. The CDR3 loop spans 16 amino acids. CDR1 is LNHNV and CDR2 is YYDKDF in the germline V gene (reference sequence). V gave up 2 bases and J gave up 2 bases, with 15 bases separating them. The full variable domain, in which reference TRBV15 and TRBJ2-5 provide the parts outside the CDR3, is DAMVIQNPRYQVTQFGKPVTLSCSQTLNHNVMYWYQQKSSQAPKLLFHYYDKDFNNEADTPDNFQSRRPNTSFCFLDIRSPGLGDTAMYLCATSRLSPATQETQYFGPGTRLLVL.

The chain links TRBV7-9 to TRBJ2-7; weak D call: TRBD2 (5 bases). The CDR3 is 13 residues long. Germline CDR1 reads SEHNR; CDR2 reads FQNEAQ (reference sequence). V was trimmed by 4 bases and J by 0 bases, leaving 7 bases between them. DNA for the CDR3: TGTGCCAGCAGCTCGGACTCCTCCTACGAGCAGTACTTC. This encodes CASSSDSSYEQYF.

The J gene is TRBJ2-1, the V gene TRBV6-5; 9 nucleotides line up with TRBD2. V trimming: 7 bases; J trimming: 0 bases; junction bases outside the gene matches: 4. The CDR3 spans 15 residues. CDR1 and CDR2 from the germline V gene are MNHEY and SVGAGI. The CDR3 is CASKASGNSYNEQFF. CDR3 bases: TGTGCCAGCAAGGCTAGCGGGAACTCCTACAATGAGCAGTTCTTC.

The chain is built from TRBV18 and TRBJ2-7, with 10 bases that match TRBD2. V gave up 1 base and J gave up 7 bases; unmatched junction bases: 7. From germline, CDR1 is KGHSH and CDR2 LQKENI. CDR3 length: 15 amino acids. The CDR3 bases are TGTGCCAGCTCACCACTCCAAGCGGGAGGGCGTGAGCAGTACTTC. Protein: CASSPLQAGGREQYF.

The CDR3 spells CASSLVLSTDTQYF. DNA of the CDR3: TGTGCCAGCAGCTTAGTTCTCAGCACAGATACGCAGTATTTT. The gene calls are TRBV7-8 and TRBJ2-3; no reliable D call. Germline V CDR1 and CDR2: SGHVS, FQNEAQ. This CDR3 spans 14 amino acids. V lost 1 base and J lost 0, with 5 bases in between.

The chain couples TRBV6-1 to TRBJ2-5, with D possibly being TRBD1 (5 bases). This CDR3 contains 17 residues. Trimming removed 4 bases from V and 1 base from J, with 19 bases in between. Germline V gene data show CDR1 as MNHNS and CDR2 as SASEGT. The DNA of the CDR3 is TGTGCCAGCAGTGCCCGACAGTTCTCCCAAGGCCAAGAGACCCAGTACTTC. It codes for CASSARQFSQGQETQYF.

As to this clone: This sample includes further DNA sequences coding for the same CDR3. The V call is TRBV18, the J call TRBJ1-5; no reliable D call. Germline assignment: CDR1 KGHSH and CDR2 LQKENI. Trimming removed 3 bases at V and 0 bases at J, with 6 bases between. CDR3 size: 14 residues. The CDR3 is CASSPQDSNQPQHF. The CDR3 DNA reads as TGTGCCAGCTCACCCCAGGATAGCAATCAGCCCCAGCATTTT. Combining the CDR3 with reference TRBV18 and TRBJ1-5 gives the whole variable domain NAGVMQNPRHLVRRRGQEARLRCSPMKGHSHVYWYRQLPEEGLKFMVYLQKENIIDESGMPKERFSAEFPKEGPSILRIQQVVRGDSAAYFCASSPQDSNQPQHFGDGTRLSIL.

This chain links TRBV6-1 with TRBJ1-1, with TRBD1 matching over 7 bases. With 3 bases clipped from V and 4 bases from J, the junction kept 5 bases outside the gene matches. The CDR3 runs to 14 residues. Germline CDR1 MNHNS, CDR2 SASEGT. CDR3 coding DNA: TGTGCCAGCAGTGAGGAAAGGGGGCGCACTGAAGCTTTCTTT. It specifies CASSEERGRTEAFF.

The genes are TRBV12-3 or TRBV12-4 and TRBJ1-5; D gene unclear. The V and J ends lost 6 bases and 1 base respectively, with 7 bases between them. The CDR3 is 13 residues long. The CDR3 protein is CASRMASNQPQHF. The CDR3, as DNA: TGTGCCAGCAGGATGGCCAGCAATCAGCCCCAGCATTTT.

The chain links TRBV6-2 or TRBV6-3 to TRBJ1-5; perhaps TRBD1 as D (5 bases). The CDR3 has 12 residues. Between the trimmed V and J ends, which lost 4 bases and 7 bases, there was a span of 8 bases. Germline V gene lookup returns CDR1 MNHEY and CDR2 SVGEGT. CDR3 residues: CASSSDRQPQHF. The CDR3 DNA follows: TGTGCCAGCAGTTCAGACAGACAGCCCCAGCATTTT.

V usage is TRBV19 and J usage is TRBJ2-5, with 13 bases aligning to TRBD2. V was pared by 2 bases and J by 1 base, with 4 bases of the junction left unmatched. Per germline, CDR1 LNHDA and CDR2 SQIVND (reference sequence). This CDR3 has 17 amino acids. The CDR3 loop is CASSIIGTSGVQETQYF. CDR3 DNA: TGTGCCAGTAGTATAATCGGGACTAGCGGGGTCCAAGAGACCCAGTACTTC.

CDR3 residues: CSVGGGGDYNEQFF. CDR3 nucleotide sequence: TGCAGCGTCGGAGGTGGGGGGGATTACAATGAGCAGTTCTTC. This chain uses TRBV29-1 with TRBJ2-1; 7 bases fit TRBD2. V trimming: 6 bases; J trimming: 4 bases; junction bases outside the gene matches: 9. The CDR3 covers 14 residues. Germline assignment: CDR1 SQVTM and CDR2 ANQGSEA.

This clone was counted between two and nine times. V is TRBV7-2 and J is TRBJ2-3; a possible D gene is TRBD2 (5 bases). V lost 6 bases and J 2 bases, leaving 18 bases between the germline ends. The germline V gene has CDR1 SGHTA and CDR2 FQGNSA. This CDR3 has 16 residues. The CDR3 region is CASSLRSGLFTDTQYF. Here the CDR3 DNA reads TGTGCCAGCAGTTTAAGGAGCGGATTATTCACAGATACGCAGTATTTT.

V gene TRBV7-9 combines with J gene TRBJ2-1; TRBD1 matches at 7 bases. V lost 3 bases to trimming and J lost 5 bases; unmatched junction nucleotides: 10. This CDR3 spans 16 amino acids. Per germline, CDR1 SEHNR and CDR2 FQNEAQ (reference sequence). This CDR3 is CASSFKGGSGDNEQFF. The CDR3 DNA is TGTGCCAGCAGCTTTAAAGGGGGCAGTGGGGACAATGAGCAGTTCTTC.

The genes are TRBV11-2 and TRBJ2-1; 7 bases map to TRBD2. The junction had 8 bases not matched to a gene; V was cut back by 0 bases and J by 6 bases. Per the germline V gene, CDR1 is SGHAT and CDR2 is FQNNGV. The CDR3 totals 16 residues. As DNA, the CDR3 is TGTGCCAGCAGCTTAGAGGCCCTAGCGGCCTTCAATGAGCAGTTCTTC. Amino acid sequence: CASSLEALAAFNEQFF.

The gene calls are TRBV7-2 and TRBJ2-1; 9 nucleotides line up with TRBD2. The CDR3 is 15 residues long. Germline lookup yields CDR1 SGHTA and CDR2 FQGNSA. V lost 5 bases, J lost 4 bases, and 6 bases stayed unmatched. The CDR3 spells CASSLSTSGYNEQFF. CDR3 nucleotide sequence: TGTGCCAGCAGCCTCTCGACTAGCGGTTACAATGAGCAGTTCTTC.

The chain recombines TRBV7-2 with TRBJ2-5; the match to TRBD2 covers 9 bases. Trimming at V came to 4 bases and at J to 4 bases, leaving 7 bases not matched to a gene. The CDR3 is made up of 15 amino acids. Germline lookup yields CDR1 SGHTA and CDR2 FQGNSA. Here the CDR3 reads CASSSIAGVGETQYF. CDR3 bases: TGTGCCAGCAGCTCCATAGCGGGAGTGGGAGAGACCCAGTACTTC.

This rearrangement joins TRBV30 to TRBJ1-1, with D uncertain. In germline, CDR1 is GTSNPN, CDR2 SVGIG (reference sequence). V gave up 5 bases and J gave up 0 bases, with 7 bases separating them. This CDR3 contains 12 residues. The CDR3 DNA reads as TGTGCCTGGGGGAGGTTGAACACTGAAGCTTTCTTT. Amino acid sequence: CAWGRLNTEAFF.

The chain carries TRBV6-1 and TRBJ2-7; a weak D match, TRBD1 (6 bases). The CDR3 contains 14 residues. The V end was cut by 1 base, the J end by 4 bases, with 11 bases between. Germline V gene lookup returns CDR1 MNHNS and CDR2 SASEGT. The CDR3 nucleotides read TGTGCCAGCAGTGAAGGTGGGGGCTGGTACGAGCAGTACTTC. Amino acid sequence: CASSEGGGWYEQYF.

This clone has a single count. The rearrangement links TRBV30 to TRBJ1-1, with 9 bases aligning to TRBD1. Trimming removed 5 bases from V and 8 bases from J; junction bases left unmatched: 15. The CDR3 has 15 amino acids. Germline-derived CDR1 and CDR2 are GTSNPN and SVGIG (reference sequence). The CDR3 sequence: CAWDPTGGLNIEAFF. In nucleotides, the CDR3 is TGTGCCTGGGACCCGACAGGGGGACTCAATATAGAAGCTTTCTTT.

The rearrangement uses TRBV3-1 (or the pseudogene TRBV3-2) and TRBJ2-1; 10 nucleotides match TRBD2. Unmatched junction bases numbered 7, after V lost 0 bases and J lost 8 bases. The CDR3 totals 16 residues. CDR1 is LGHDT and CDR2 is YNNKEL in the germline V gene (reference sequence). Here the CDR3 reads CASSQDRLAGVHEQFF. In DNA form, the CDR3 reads TGTGCCAGCAGCCAAGATCGGCTAGCGGGAGTCCATGAGCAGTTCTTC.

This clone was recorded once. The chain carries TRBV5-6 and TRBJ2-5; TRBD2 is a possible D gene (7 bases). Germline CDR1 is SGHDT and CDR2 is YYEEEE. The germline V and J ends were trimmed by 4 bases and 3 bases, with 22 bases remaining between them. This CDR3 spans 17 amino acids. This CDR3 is CASSPTGEGGSKETQYF. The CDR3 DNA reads TGTGCCAGCAGCCCAACGGGGGAGGGGGGATCGAAAGAGACCCAGTACTTC. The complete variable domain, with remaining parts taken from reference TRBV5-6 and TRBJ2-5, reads DAGVTQSPTHLIKTRGQQVTLRCSPKSGHDTVSWYQQALGQGPQFIFQYYEEEERQRGNFPDRFSGHQFPNYSSELNVNALLLGDSALYLCASSPTGEGGSKETQYFGPGTRLLVL.

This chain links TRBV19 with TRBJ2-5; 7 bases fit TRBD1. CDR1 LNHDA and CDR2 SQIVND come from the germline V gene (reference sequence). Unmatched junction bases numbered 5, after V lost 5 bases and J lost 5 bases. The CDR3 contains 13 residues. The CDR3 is CASSPQGLETQYF. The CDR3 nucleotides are TGTGCCAGTAGTCCACAGGGGCTGGAGACCCAGTACTTC.

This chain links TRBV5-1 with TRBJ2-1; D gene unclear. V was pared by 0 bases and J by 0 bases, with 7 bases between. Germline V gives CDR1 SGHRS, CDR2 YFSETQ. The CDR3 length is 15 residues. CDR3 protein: CASSLGSGSYNEQFF. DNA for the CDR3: TGCGCCAGCAGCTTGGGGTCAGGCTCCTACAATGAGCAGTTCTTC. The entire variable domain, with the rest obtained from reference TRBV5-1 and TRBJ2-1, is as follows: KAGVTQTPRYLIKTRGQQVTLSCSPISGHRSVSWYQQTPGQGLQFLFEYFSETQRNKGNFPGRFSGRQFSNSRSEMNVSTLELGDSALYLCASSLGSGSYNEQFFGPGTRLTVL.